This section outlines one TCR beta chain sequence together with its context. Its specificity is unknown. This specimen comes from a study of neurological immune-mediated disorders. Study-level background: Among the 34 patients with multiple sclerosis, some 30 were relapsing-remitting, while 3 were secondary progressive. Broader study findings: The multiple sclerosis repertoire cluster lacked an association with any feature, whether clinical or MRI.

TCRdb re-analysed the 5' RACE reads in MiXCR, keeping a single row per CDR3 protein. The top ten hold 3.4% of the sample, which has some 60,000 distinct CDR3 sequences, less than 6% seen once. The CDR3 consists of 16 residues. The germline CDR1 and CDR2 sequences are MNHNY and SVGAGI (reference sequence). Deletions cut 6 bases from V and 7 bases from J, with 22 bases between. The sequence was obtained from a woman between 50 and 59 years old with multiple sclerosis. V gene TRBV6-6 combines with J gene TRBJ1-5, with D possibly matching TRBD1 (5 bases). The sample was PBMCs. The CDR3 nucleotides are TGTGCCAGCAGACCCCGGGGTGGGCCCGGGGGACAGCCCCAGCATTTT. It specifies CASRPRGGPGGQPQHF.